The 10 T cell receptor beta chains reported below all come from one sample, sequenced in a study of shared clonotypes between healthy human individuals. Clones were sequenced by immunoSEQ multiplex PCR, and TCRdb holds only the in-frame ones, with some missing. The repertoire holds around 2.1 million clones, with 85% to 95% as singletons. Naive CD8 cells lacked CD45RO and underwent positive selection for CCR7, leaving out terminally differentiated effector memory CD45RA+ cells. The sample consisted of naive CD8+ T cells from PBMCs. Every receptor here comes from a man between 18 and 29 years old in good health. Some clones in this sample may be carry-over from other donors' samples.

The chain joins TRBV6-6 to TRBJ1-1, with a tentative D call TRBD1 (5 bases). Looked up from germline, CDR1 is MNHNY and CDR2 is SVGAGI (reference sequence). This CDR3 has 14 amino acids. V lost 4 bases and J 4 bases, leaving 13 bases between the germline ends. CDR3 bases: TGTGCCAGCAGTTTGGGGGGTATGAGCACTGAAGCTTTCTTT. It encodes CASSLGGMSTEAFF.

The chain recombines TRBV4-3 with TRBJ2-1; 12 bases align to TRBD2. Germline values: CDR1 LGHNA, CDR2 YSLEER. V shed 0 bases, J shed 2 bases, and the junction held 8 bases outside the gene matches. CDR3 length: 19 amino acids. The DNA for the CDR3 is TGCGCCAGCAGCCAAGAAATCCGACTAGCGGGAGTACCCTACAATGAGCAGTTCTTC. Amino acid sequence: CASSQEIRLAGVPYNEQFF.

The V and J genes are TRBV4-2 and TRBJ2-3; 7 bases line up with TRBD2. The length of the CDR3 is 16 residues. J was trimmed by 7 bases and V by 0 bases; bases with no gene match: 10. CDR1 and CDR2 (germline): LGHNA, YNFKEQ. The CDR3 loop is CASSQDGLAASYTQYF. Here the CDR3 DNA reads TGTGCCAGCAGCCAAGATGGCCTAGCGGCATCCTATACGCAGTATTTT.

The chain carries TRBV10-3 and TRBJ2-1, with D possibly TRBD1 on 5 matching bases. This CDR3 contains 15 residues. V lost 9 bases, J lost 4 bases, and 19 bases lay in between. Germline assignment: CDR1 ENHRY and CDR2 SYGVKD. The CDR3 here is CAIGVRSPYYNEQFF. The DNA of the CDR3 is TGTGCCATAGGGGTGCGGTCGCCGTATTACAATGAGCAGTTCTTC.

The rearrangement uses TRBV2 and TRBJ2-7; TRBD2 might be the D (6 bases). V lost 2 bases to trimming and J lost 0 bases, with 8 bases between them. Germline CDR1 is SNHLY and CDR2 is FYNNEI. CDR3 length: 14 amino acids. CDR3 sequence reads: CASSEFGSSYEQYF. CDR3 DNA sequence: TGTGCCAGCAGTGAATTCGGGAGCTCCTACGAGCAGTACTTC.

This chain uses TRBV7-3 with TRBJ2-1; D remains ambiguous. Trimming cost V 2 bases and J 3 bases, with 5 bases left between them. The CDR3 length is 13 residues. Germline-derived CDR1 and CDR2 are SGHTA and FQGTGA. The CDR3 DNA follows: TGTGCCAGCAGCTTATTCGGCTACAATGAGCAGTTCTTC. Translated, it gives CASSLFGYNEQFF.

The chain couples TRBV27 to TRBJ2-1; 7 nucleotides agree with TRBD1. V gave up 4 bases and J gave up 7 bases; unmatched junction bases: 10. The germline V gene has CDR1 MNHEY and CDR2 SMNVEV (reference sequence). The CDR3 covers 15 residues. The chain's CDR3 is CASSSTGTVLNEQFF. The CDR3 nucleotides are TGTGCCAGCAGTTCTACCGGGACAGTGTTAAATGAGCAGTTCTTC.

V usage is TRBV19 and J usage is TRBJ1-5; D is ambiguous. V was trimmed by 7 bases and J by 7 bases, leaving 11 bases between them. Germline V gene sequence: CDR1 LNHDA, CDR2 SQIVND (reference sequence). The CDR3 is 12 residues long. The CDR3 sequence: CASTWPGQPQHF. The CDR3 DNA follows: TGTGCCAGTACTTGGCCGGGCCAGCCCCAGCATTTT. Drawing the rest from reference TRBV19 and TRBJ1-5, the complete variable domain is DGGITQSPKYLFRKEGQNVTLSCEQNLNHDAMYWYRQDPGQGLRLIYYSQIVNDFQKGDIAEGYSVSREKKESFPLTVTSAQKNPTAFYLCASTWPGQPQHFGDGTRLSIL.

A remark on this clone: The same CDR3 is also encoded by other DNA sequences in this sample. The chain has TRBV7-8 and TRBJ1-1, with D perhaps matching TRBD1 (6 bases). Germline assignment: CDR1 SGHVS and CDR2 FQNEAQ. V lost 1 base and J lost 2, with 8 bases in between. The CDR3 loop spans 14 amino acids. The CDR3 sequence is CASSLDRVNTEAFF. CDR3 DNA: TGTGCCAGCAGCTTAGACAGGGTTAACACTGAAGCTTTCTTT.

This sequence joins TRBV9 and TRBJ2-5, with 9 bases lining up with TRBD2. The CDR3 runs to 16 residues. V shed 5 bases, J shed 5 bases, and the junction held 13 bases outside the gene matches. CDR1 is SGDLS and CDR2 is YYNGEE in the germline V gene. The CDR3: CASSDGSGSKRETQYF. The CDR3 DNA reads TGTGCCAGCAGTGATGGTAGCGGGAGTAAGAGGGAGACCCAGTACTTC.